A selection of T cell receptor beta chains follows, all from one sample in a study of neoadjuvant anti-PD-1 for oral cavity cancer. Profiled with immunoSEQ multiplex PCR; TCRdb holds only in-frame clones, not every one. The data show 60,000 to 75,000 clones, around four fifths seen once. The source was PBMCs, collected before nivolumab (anti-PD-1) treatment. The receptors here all came from a person between 40 and 85 years old with oral cavity squamous cell carcinoma. Both conserved end residues are part of each CDR3. A clone size is listed for some rows: how often the clone was seen (once, few, many), or a class if it is expanded.

cdr3_aa: CASSEYLGESAFF; v_call: TRBV6-1; clone_size: once; j_call: TRBJ1-1
cdr3_aa: CASSLASLGYREGETQYF; v_call: TRBV7-7; clone_size: once; j_call: TRBJ2-5
cdr3_aa: CASSNSFVTASRGEKLFF; v_call: TRBV27; clone_size: -; j_call: TRBJ1-4
cdr3_aa: CASRIPGLANNEQFF; v_call: TRBV5-4; clone_size: few; j_call: TRBJ2-1
cdr3_aa: CASSGLRSTHTQYF; v_call: TRBV6-1; clone_size: -; j_call: TRBJ2-3
cdr3_aa: CSDDRELEAFF; v_call: TRBV20-1; clone_size: -; j_call: TRBJ1-1
cdr3_aa: CASSQSGQGTEAFF; v_call: TRBV2; clone_size: -; j_call: TRBJ1-1
cdr3_aa: CASTPRQGEKLFF; v_call: TRBV19; clone_size: -; j_call: TRBJ1-4
cdr3_aa: CASSFGGGTQYF; v_call: TRBV27; clone_size: -; j_call: TRBJ2-5
cdr3_aa: CASSLEGRAAFF; v_call: TRBV7-9; clone_size: -; j_call: TRBJ1-1
cdr3_aa: CASMGERVATNEKLFF; v_call: TRBV2; clone_size: -; j_call: TRBJ1-4
cdr3_aa: CASSPQGIYGYTF; v_call: TRBV25-1; clone_size: medium-sized; j_call: TRBJ1-2
cdr3_aa: CASSQKQGYGDEQFF; v_call: TRBV6-5; clone_size: once; j_call: TRBJ2-1
cdr3_aa: CASSETSGAHYEQYF; v_call: TRBV6-1; clone_size: -; j_call: TRBJ2-7
cdr3_aa: CASSLSGSGSGELFF; v_call: TRBV5-1; clone_size: -; j_call: TRBJ2-2
cdr3_aa: CAISDRGGSTMGYTF; v_call: TRBV10-3; clone_size: -; j_call: TRBJ1-2
cdr3_aa: CASSEGHGSSYEQYF; v_call: TRBV6-1; clone_size: few; j_call: TRBJ2-7
cdr3_aa: CASSQVRGIQQGRPEAFF; v_call: TRBV4-2; clone_size: few; j_call: TRBJ1-1
cdr3_aa: CASSEPGSPGDYEQFF; v_call: TRBV2; clone_size: -; j_call: TRBJ2-1
cdr3_aa: CASSFGGSGTEAFF; v_call: TRBV5-5; clone_size: -; j_call: TRBJ1-1
cdr3_aa: CATSRSDLSEQFF; v_call: TRBV15; clone_size: -; j_call: TRBJ2-1
cdr3_aa: CASSEAARNSPLHF; v_call: TRBV6-1; clone_size: -; j_call: TRBJ1-6
cdr3_aa: CASSFGPGENEQFF; v_call: TRBV5-1; clone_size: -; j_call: TRBJ2-1
cdr3_aa: CASRPYMNTEAFF; v_call: TRBV12-2; clone_size: -; j_call: TRBJ1-1
cdr3_aa: CASSVTGGSSYNEQFF; v_call: TRBV9; clone_size: -; j_call: TRBJ2-1
cdr3_aa: CASSERETQYF; v_call: TRBV2; clone_size: once; j_call: TRBJ2-5
cdr3_aa: CASSLWGEGNSPLHF; v_call: TRBV4-1; clone_size: -; j_call: TRBJ1-6
cdr3_aa: CASSVGMAGGSSTQYF; v_call: TRBV9; clone_size: -; j_call: TRBJ2-3
cdr3_aa: CASSGGGQPQHF; v_call: TRBV19; clone_size: -; j_call: TRBJ1-5
cdr3_aa: CASSFGGQAVYEQYF; v_call: TRBV5-4; clone_size: once; j_call: TRBJ2-7
cdr3_aa: CASSLGGSGSSYNEQFF; v_call: TRBV7-8; clone_size: -; j_call: TRBJ2-1
cdr3_aa: CASRKGQDKETQYF; v_call: TRBV10-2; clone_size: -; j_call: TRBJ2-5
cdr3_aa: CASSPLTGRRTEAFF; v_call: TRBV11-2; clone_size: -; j_call: TRBJ1-1
cdr3_aa: CASSPGLEGVTGELFF; v_call: TRBV4-2; clone_size: -; j_call: TRBJ2-2
cdr3_aa: CASLGVGYGYTF; v_call: TRBV2; clone_size: few; j_call: TRBJ1-2
cdr3_aa: CASSLLQRHTSGYTF; v_call: TRBV28; clone_size: -; j_call: TRBJ1-2
cdr3_aa: CASEASGRLEQYF; v_call: TRBV28; clone_size: -; j_call: TRBJ2-7
cdr3_aa: CASSQTGLAGETQYF; v_call: TRBV4-1; clone_size: -; j_call: TRBJ2-5
cdr3_aa: CASSQGRPFVTSLNLDTQYF; v_call: TRBV4-1; clone_size: -; j_call: TRBJ2-3
cdr3_aa: CASSQGRSTLEAFF; v_call: TRBV4-1; clone_size: once; j_call: TRBJ1-1
cdr3_aa: CAGGQGSYEQYF; v_call: TRBV7-9; clone_size: -; j_call: TRBJ2-7
cdr3_aa: CASSPVGADRYLYEQYF; v_call: TRBV7-8; clone_size: -; j_call: TRBJ2-7
cdr3_aa: CASSPWVNQPQHF; v_call: TRBV4-1; clone_size: -; j_call: TRBJ1-5
cdr3_aa: CASSVPGRSPLHF; v_call: TRBV9; clone_size: once; j_call: TRBJ1-6
cdr3_aa: CASSLYRQSSYNSPLHF; v_call: TRBV5-6; clone_size: -; j_call: TRBJ1-6
cdr3_aa: CATSAPGEATEAFF; v_call: TRBV5-4; clone_size: -; j_call: TRBJ1-1
cdr3_aa: CASSWYSEETQYF; v_call: TRBV5-8; clone_size: -; j_call: TRBJ2-5
cdr3_aa: CAWAVSSGNTIYF; v_call: TRBV30; clone_size: -; j_call: TRBJ1-3
cdr3_aa: CASSGTYNEQFF; v_call: TRBV9; clone_size: -; j_call: TRBJ2-1
cdr3_aa: CASSLNRGPLYF; v_call: TRBV14; clone_size: -; j_call: TRBJ2-7
cdr3_aa: CASSLWVAQETQYF; v_call: TRBV28; clone_size: -; j_call: TRBJ2-5